This T cell receptor beta chain derives from a study of T cell repertoires in cytomegalovirus infection. In the study overall: Peptides in the study included HLA-C-restricted and HLA-B-restricted CMV epitopes. TCR beta signatures that were public indicated CMV infection and matching HLA type. Study-wide findings and caveats: In two of eight donors, the top clonotype was HLA-C-restricted CMV-specific.

This clonotype was found many times. Its target is not known. Trimming cost V 4 bases and J 3 bases, with 16 bases left between them. CDR1 and CDR2 (germline): SGHVS, FQNEAQ. This CDR3 spans 15 amino acids. Each CDR3 protein is one row after TCRdb ran MiXCR on the reads. Of 400,000 to 600,000 distinct CDR3 sequences detected, approximately 46% appear once; the ten largest clones hold 40% to 50%. Sequencing used cultured PBMCs, obtained from culture after CMV antigen stimulation. This clonotype originated in a human donor in good health (CMV status not recorded). Some clones in this sample may be carry-over from other donors' samples. This rearrangement joins TRBV7-8 to TRBJ2-7; no reliable D call. The CDR3 loop reads CASSSLSASIYEQYF. The CDR3 DNA is TGTGCCAGCAGCTCACTCAGCGCCTCCATCTACGAGCAGTACTTC.